A selection of T cell receptor beta chains follows, all from one sample in a study of technical replicates of blood from a handful of donors. Sequencing used immunoSEQ multiplex PCR; TCRdb keeps in-frame clones, though not all of them. The data show tens of thousands of clones, with 93% seen just once and under 0.3% held by the top ten. The sequenced sample was T cells isolated from PBMCs. These receptors came from a human donor in good health. The CDR3 runs from the conserved cysteine through the conserved F or W. Fields, in order: D gene, J gene, V gene, clone size, CDR3 protein. A D gene is named only where the DNA matches it firmly. Clone size is not always given. Where it is, it says once, few, many or a class for expanded clones.

TRBD1,TRBJ1-1,TRBV5-6,-,CASSSQSGTAPLEEAFF
-,TRBJ1-5,TRBV9,-,CASSEGDGYNQPQHF
TRBD1,TRBJ2-6,TRBV7-6,-,CASSLGTGLRPPNVLTF
-,TRBJ2-7,TRBV5-1,-,CASSLTSSPGSSYEQYF
-,TRBJ1-3,TRBV7-6,-,CASSLARATSGNTIYF
-,TRBJ2-1,TRBV25-1,once,CASSEYGSGSSYNEQFF
-,TRBJ2-7,TRBV7-6,-,CASSSTGSAYEQYF
-,TRBJ2-5,TRBV25-1,-,CASSRFRGSLGETQYF
-,TRBJ1-5,TRBV15,-,CATSRRVAQPQHF
-,TRBJ2-1,TRBV7-6,-,CASSLTTYNEQFF
-,TRBJ2-2,TRBV6-4,-,CASSDRNTGELFF
TRBD1,TRBJ2-7,TRBV27,-,CASSLEQGTSYEQYF
-,TRBJ2-1,TRBV29-1,-,CSVFYGTANEQFF
-,TRBJ1-2,TRBV19,-,CASSIKADGYTF
-,TRBJ2-5,TRBV9,-,CASSDGTHSTQETQYF
-,TRBJ1-6,TRBV6-1,-,CASSEHLPLTGSSYNSPLHF
TRBD2,TRBJ2-1,TRBV2,-,CASTPLAGPYNEQFF
TRBD1,TRBJ1-4,TRBV7-8,-,CASSLGWGTGEHF
-,TRBJ1-1,TRBV27,-,CASGTGITEAFF
-,TRBJ1-3,TRBV6-5,-,CASSSYLRSSGNTIYF
TRBD2,TRBJ2-7,TRBV5-1,-,CASSSPGGTYEQYF
-,TRBJ1-3,TRBV5-4,-,CASSFGGQSSGNTIYF
TRBD1,TRBJ2-5,TRBV13,-,CASSIRQGGETQYF
TRBD1,TRBJ1-2,TRBV11-3,-,CASSLGQGEANYGYTF
TRBD1,TRBJ1-2,TRBV19,-,CASTRDRGVGGYTF
-,TRBJ2-6,TRBV27,-,CASSTQEFYSGANVLTF
TRBD1,TRBJ1-1,TRBV6-6,-,CASSVRVGQANTEAFF
TRBD1,TRBJ1-5,TRBV7-2,-,CASSYRGQRNQPQHF